The subject of this entry is one TCR beta chain. The data originate from a study of blood T cell repertoires in COVID-19. Study details: Some COVID-19 samples were acute and others convalescent; all came from the United States, Italy and Spain. T cells, B-cell-depleted T cells, or PBMCs provided the cDNA or gDNA that served as material.

In the original processing: Amplification of reference gene primers was used by the study to estimate nucleated cell counts. Method: immunoSEQ multiplex PCR; TCRdb's copy keeps in-frame clones and lacks some. D and trimming were read from the DNA, whereas the V and J calls and clone size are those reported in that table. The sample lists about 150,000 clones; roughly 80% were seen once. V lost 3 bases to trimming and J lost 2 bases; unmatched junction nucleotides: 8. CDR1 and CDR2 from the germline V gene are MRHNA and SNTAGT. This CDR3 has 19 residues. The receptor's source is a man in his sixties with acute or convalescent COVID-19. Material: peripheral blood. The chain has TRBV6-4 and TRBJ2-1; 15 bases match TRBD2. CDR3 in amino acids: CASSDSLRTSGGAYNEQFF. Written as DNA, the CDR3 is TGTGCCAGCAGTGATTCACTACGGACTAGCGGGGGGGCCTACAATGAGCAGTTCTTC.